The T cell receptor beta chain described here comes from a study of metastatic and nonmetastatic thyroid tumors. Looking at the study overall: The comparison covered peripheral blood and tumor or nodule tissue in malignant and benign thyroid patients. Whole-study findings and limits: A significant increase in TCR beta diversity was reportedly seen in malignant thyroid tumors relative to benign nodules, in blood and tumor.

Original handling: Clinicopathological groups differed in CDR3, with these differences serving to build a distant-metastasis classifier for papillary thyroid cancer. TCRdb recomputed clones from the PCR reads via MiXCR. The V and J calls reflect TCRdb's pipeline rather than the authors' work. The sample carries roughly 6,900 clones, less than 30% recorded once. This clone was recorded a few times. The target antigen is unknown. A read error is likely, as this CDR3 ends without the conserved phenylalanine or tryptophan. All patients were treatment-naive before thyroid surgery. The CDR3 is 15 residues long. The germline V gene encodes CDR1 KGHDR and CDR2 SFDVKD. V lost 7 bases and J lost 6; bases outside the gene matches: 9.

The rearrangement uses TRBV24-1 and TRBJ2-1, with 9 nucleotides matching TRBD1. The TCR originated in a female donor with papillary thyroid cancer or a benign thyroid nodule (not recorded which). Some clones in this sample may be carry-over from other donors' samples. The sequencing input was tumor tissue. This chain's CDR3 is CATSPGQGSFNEQFS. CDR3 DNA: TGTGCCACCAGCCCGGGACAGGGTTCGTTCAATGAGCAGTTCTCC.